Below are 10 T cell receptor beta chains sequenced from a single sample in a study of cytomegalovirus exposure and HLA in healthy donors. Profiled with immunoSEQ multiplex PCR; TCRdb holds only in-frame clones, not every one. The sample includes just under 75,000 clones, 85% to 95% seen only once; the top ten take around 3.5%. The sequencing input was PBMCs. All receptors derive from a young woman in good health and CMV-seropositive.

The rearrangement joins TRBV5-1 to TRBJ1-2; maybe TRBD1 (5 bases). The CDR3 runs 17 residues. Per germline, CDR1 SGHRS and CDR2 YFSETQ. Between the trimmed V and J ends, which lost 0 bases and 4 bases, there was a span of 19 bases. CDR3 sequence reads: CASSLGTGGGTVYGYTF. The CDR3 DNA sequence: TGCGCCAGCAGCTTGGGGACCGGTGGAGGGACGGTCTATGGCTACACCTTC.

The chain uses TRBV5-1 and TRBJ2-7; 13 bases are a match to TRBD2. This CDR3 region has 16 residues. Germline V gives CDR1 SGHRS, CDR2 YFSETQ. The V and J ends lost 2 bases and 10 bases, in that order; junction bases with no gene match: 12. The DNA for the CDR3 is TGCGCCAGCAGCTTAAGGGAAGGACTAGCGGGGGATAAACAGTACTTC. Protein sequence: CASSLREGLAGDKQYF.

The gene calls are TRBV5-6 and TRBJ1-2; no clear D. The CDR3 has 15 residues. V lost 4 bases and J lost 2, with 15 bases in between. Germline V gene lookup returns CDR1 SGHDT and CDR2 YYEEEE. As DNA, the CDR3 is TGTGCCAGCAGCCCCCGTGGTGGCAGAAACTATGGCTACACCTTC. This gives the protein CASSPRGGRNYGYTF.

CDR3 bases: TGTGCCTGGAGTTTGGGACTCTACAATGAGCAGTTCTTC. Its translation: CAWSLGLYNEQFF. The chain recombines TRBV30 with TRBJ2-1; the D gene is possibly TRBD2 (6 bases). Germline loops: CDR1 GTSNPN, CDR2 SVGIG (reference sequence). V gave up 2 bases and J gave up 3 bases, with 8 bases separating them. The CDR3 is 13 residues long.

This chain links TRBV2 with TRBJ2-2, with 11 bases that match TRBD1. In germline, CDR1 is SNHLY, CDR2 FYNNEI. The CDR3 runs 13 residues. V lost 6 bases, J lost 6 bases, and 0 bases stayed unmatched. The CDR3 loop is CASRDRGPGELFF. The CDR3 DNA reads TGTGCCAGCAGGGACAGGGGGCCCGGGGAGCTGTTTTTT. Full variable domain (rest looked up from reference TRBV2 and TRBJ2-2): EPEVTQTPSHQVTQMGQEVILRCVPISNHLYFYWYRQILGQKVEFLVSFYNNEISEKSEIFDDQFSVERPDGSNFTLKIRSTKLEDSAMYFCASRDRGPGELFFGEGSRLTVL.

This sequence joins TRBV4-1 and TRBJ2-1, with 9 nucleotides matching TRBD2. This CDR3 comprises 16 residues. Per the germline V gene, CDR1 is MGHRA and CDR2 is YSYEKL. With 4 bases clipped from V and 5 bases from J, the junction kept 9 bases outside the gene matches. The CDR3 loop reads CASSPLRLAENNEQFF. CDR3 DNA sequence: TGCGCCAGCAGCCCACTGAGACTAGCGGAAAACAATGAGCAGTTCTTC.

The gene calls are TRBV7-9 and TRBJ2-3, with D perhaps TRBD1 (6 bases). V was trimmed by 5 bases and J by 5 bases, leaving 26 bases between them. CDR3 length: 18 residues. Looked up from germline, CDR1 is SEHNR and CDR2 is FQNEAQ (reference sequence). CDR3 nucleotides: TGTGCCAGCAGCCGTAAGCCGCCCGGACAGTTTGTCGGAGATACGCAGTATTTT. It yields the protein CASSRKPPGQFVGDTQYF.

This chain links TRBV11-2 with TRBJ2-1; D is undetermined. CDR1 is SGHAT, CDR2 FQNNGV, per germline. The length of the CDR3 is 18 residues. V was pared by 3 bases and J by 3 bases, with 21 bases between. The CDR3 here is CASSLASYVQPFYNEQFF. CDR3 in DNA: TGTGCCAGCAGCTTGGCCTCATACGTACAGCCGTTCTACAATGAGCAGTTCTTC.

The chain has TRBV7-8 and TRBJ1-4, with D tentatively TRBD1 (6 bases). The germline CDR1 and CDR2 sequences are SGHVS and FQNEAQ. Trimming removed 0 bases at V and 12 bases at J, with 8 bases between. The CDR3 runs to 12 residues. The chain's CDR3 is CASSLAEGELFF. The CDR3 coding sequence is TGTGCCAGCAGCTTAGCCGAGGGGGAACTGTTTTTT.

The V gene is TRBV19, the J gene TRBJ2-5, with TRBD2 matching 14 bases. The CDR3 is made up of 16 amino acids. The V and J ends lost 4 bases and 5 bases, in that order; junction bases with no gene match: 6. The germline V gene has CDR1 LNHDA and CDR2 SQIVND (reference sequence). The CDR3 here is CASSTRLAGGRETQYF. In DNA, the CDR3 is TGTGCCAGTAGTACCAGACTAGCGGGGGGGCGGGAGACCCAGTACTTC.